These 3 T cell receptor beta chains came from one sample sequenced in a study of cytomegalovirus exposure and HLA in healthy donors. PCR involved 60 Vbeta and 13 Jbeta primers. Produced via immunoSEQ multiplex PCR; TCRdb's table is partial and in-frame only. This sample yields fewer than 90,000 clones, of which about three quarters are seen a single time; about a tenth belongs to the top ten. Sequencing was carried out using PBMCs. These receptors came from a man in his thirties or forties in good health and CMV-seropositive.

The gene calls are TRBV5-1 and TRBJ1-1; 7 bases line up with TRBD1. This CDR3 region has 14 residues. Per germline, CDR1 SGHRS and CDR2 YFSETQ. V was pared by 4 bases and J by 0 bases, with 3 bases of the junction left unmatched. The CDR3 DNA sequence: TGCGCCAGCAGCATTGGGACAGTGAACACTGAAGCTTTCTTT. Residues: CASSIGTVNTEAFF.

The V gene is TRBV5-4, the J gene TRBJ2-5; TRBD1 matches at 9 bases. The CDR3 runs to 14 residues. V shed 4 bases and J 4 bases; nucleotides not matched to a gene: 5. Looked up from germline, CDR1 is SGHNT and CDR2 is YYREEE (reference sequence). The CDR3 loop reads CASSQGTGRETQYF. In DNA, the CDR3 is TGTGCCAGCAGCCAAGGGACAGGGCGAGAGACCCAGTACTTC.

This rearrangement joins TRBV5-6 to TRBJ1-6, with TRBD1 identical over 7 bases. Germline V gene sequence: CDR1 SGHDT, CDR2 YYEEEE. The trim removed 4 bases at V and 4 bases at J, leaving 5 bases unmatched. The CDR3 spans 15 residues. CDR3 sequence (DNA): TGTGCCAGCAGCCGCCTACAGGGGTATAATTCACCCCTCCACTTT. Its translation is CASSRLQGYNSPLHF. Looking up the rest from reference TRBV5-6 and TRBJ1-6 gives the full variable domain: DAGVTQSPTHLIKTRGQQVTLRCSPKSGHDTVSWYQQALGQGPQFIFQYYEEEERQRGNFPDRFSGHQFPNYSSELNVNALLLGDSALYLCASSRLQGYNSPLHFGNGTRLTVT.